The rows below give T cell receptor beta chains drawn from one sample of a study of blood T cell repertoires in COVID-19. The protocol was immunoSEQ multiplex PCR, while the TCRdb copy is restricted to in-frame clones and leaves out a portion. The table includes about 250,000 clones, approximately 86% detected once. What was sequenced was peripheral blood. These receptors were taken from a woman in her 30s with acute or convalescent COVID-19. The CDR3 runs from the conserved cysteine through the conserved F or W. The order of the fields is J gene, D gene, V gene, CDR3 DNA, CDR3 protein. A D gene is named only where the DNA matches it firmly.

TRBJ2-1	TRBD2	TRBV2	TGTGCCAGCAAACCCCGGACTAGAGGTGGGGTCAATGAGCAGTTCTTC	CASKPRTRGGVNEQFF
TRBJ1-1	-	TRBV6-1	TGTGCCAGCAGTGAAGACAGGACTGAAGCTTTCTTT	CASSEDRTEAFF
TRBJ2-7	TRBD2	TRBV10-1	TGCGCCATCGAGACCGGGACTAGTTACGAGCAGTACTTC	CAIETGTSYEQYF
TRBJ1-1	-	TRBV5-4	TGTGCCACCCACCCGCGGTCATCGAAGAACACTGAAGCTTTCTTT	CATHPRSSKNTEAFF
TRBJ2-1	-	TRBV6-4	TGTGCCAGCAAATCCGGATATGGGGGGAGCAATGAGCAGTTCTTC	CASKSGYGGSNEQFF
TRBJ2-7	-	TRBV27	TGTGCCAGCAGTCCCCCCGGCGGTCTTCTGAGTTACGAGCAGTACTTC	CASSPPGGLLSYEQYF
TRBJ2-2	-	TRBV2	TGTGCCAGCAGTGATCCGTCGGGAGCCAACACCGGGGAGCTGTTTTTT	CASSDPSGANTGELFF
TRBJ2-5	-	TRBV3-1/TRBV3-2	TGTGCCAGCAGCCAAGATGCCCCCACGGGAACCCAGTACTTC	CASSQDAPTGTQYF
TRBJ2-7	-	TRBV9	TGTGCCAGCAGCCAGGCCGCAGGAGGGCCCTACGAGCAGTACTTC	CASSQAAGGPYEQYF
TRBJ2-3	TRBD2	TRBV14	TGTGCCAGCAGCTGGACTAGTGGCACAGATACGCAGTATTTT	CASSWTSGTDTQYF